Reported below is one T cell receptor beta chain. These data originate in a study of blood T cell repertoires in COVID-19. Study context: T cells, B-cell-depleted T cells, or PBMCs provided the cDNA or gDNA that served as material.

Clones were read by immunoSEQ multiplex PCR, and TCRdb kept only the in-frame ones, dropping some. The sample yields about 120,000 clones, around nine tenths seen once. This CDR3 is built from 15 residues. V gave up 0 bases and J gave up 7 bases, with 14 bases separating them. Germline V lookup: CDR1 SGHRS, CDR2 YFSETQ. The receptor was isolated from an elderly woman with acute or convalescent COVID-19. This sequence joins TRBV5-1 and TRBJ2-1; the D gene is possibly TRBD2 (6 bases). Specimen: peripheral blood. This CDR3 is CASSLEAGPNNEQFF. The DNA for the CDR3 is TGCGCCAGCAGCTTGGAGGCGGGGCCGAATAATGAGCAGTTCTTC.